This T cell receptor beta chain was identified in a study of T cells after yellow fever vaccination. Whole-study results and caveats: There was a small share of clonotypes that showed up in both the CD4 and CD8 compartments.

TCR cDNA was made by 5'RACE template switching, adding a universal primer site and UMIs. TCRdb reprocessed the 5' RACE reads with MiXCR, giving one entry per CDR3 protein. Among 400,000 to 450,000 distinct CDR3 sequences listed, around a sixth were seen once. As concerns this clonotype: Its antigen remains unidentified.

CDR1 and CDR2 from the germline V gene are SGHTA and FQGNSA. The CDR3 has 15 amino acids. Trimming stripped 0 bases from V and 8 bases from J, with 16 bases between. The genes are TRBV7-2 and TRBJ1-2; D perhaps matches TRBD1 (5 bases). The clonotype was recovered from a man aged 18 to 29 who received the YFV17D yellow fever vaccine. The source was PBMCs, collected before the yellow fever booster vaccination. CDR3 residues: CASSLAAQGGKGYTF. The CDR3 coding sequence is TGTGCCAGCAGCTTAGCCGCCCAGGGAGGGAAAGGCTACACCTTC.